The next 30 T cell receptor beta chains were all read from a single sample in a study of shared clonotypes between healthy human individuals. Using immunoSEQ multiplex PCR, the repertoire was profiled, and TCRdb retains in-frame clones only, with some absent. The data show under 1,100,000 clones, with around 74% seen just once and 1.4% to 1.5% held by the top ten. The sample comprised memory CD4+ T cells sorted from blood. The subset denotes: CD45RA-negative fraction. The receptors were sampled from a young man in good health.

This chain joins TRBV7-8 and TRBJ1-2; 8 nucleotides match TRBD1. The length of the CDR3 is 12 residues. Germline CDR1 and CDR2: SGHVS and FQNEAQ. With 3 bases clipped from V and 7 bases from J, the junction kept 1 base outside the gene matches. This CDR3 is CASSLDRAGYTF. The CDR3, as DNA: TGTGCCAGCAGCTTGGACAGGGCTGGCTACACCTTC. Filled out from reference TRBV7-8 and TRBJ1-2, the complete variable domain reads GAGVSQSPRYKVAKRGQDVALRCDPISGHVSLFWYQQALGQGPEFLTYFQNEAQLDKSGLPSDRFFAERPEGSVSTLKIQRTQQEDSAVYLCASSLDRAGYTFGSGTRLTVV.

The chain links TRBV5-5 to TRBJ2-7; D unclear. The CDR3 covers 11 residues. V was shortened by 0 bases and J by 7 bases, with 5 bases between the two germline ends. CDR1 SGHKS and CDR2 YYEKEE come from the germline V gene (reference sequence). The CDR3 is CASSLEQEQYF. CDR3 bases: TGTGCCAGCAGCTTGGAGCAGGAGCAGTACTTC.

The J gene is TRBJ1-4, the V gene TRBV5-1; D gene uncertain. CDR3 size: 12 residues. Germline lookup yields CDR1 SGHRS and CDR2 YFSETQ. The V end was cut by 4 bases, the J end by 8 bases, with 9 bases between. CDR3 sequence (DNA): TGCGCCAGCAGCACAAACAGAGAAAAACTGTTTTTT. As protein: CASSTNREKLFF.

The chain links TRBV2 to TRBJ1-3, with D tentatively TRBD1 (5 bases). This CDR3 is 14 amino acids long. V shed 7 bases and J shed 3 bases, with 13 bases lying between them. The germline V gene encodes CDR1 SNHLY and CDR2 FYNNEI. CDR3 protein: CASTREQFGNTIYF. DNA for the CDR3: TGTGCCAGCACCAGGGAACAGTTTGGAAACACCATATATTTT.

This clone was seen at least ten times. Different DNA sequences within this sample yield the same CDR3. The rearrangement joins TRBV6-1 to TRBJ2-5; D may be TRBD2 (7 bases). Per germline, CDR1 MNHNS and CDR2 SASEGT. The CDR3 is 14 amino acids. Trimming removed 7 bases from V and 1 base from J, with 13 bases in between. Here the CDR3 DNA reads TGTGCCAGCACCAGAGGGGGGGCCCAAGAGACCCAGTACTTC. Encoded protein: CASTRGGAQETQYF.

This sequence joins TRBV5-8 and TRBJ1-2; 9 nucleotides align to TRBD1. The CDR3 spans 14 residues. V shed 4 bases, J shed 3 bases, and the junction held 4 bases outside the gene matches. Germline V lookup: CDR1 SGHTS, CDR2 YDEGEE. The CDR3 is CASSTWTGDYGYTF. The CDR3 bases are TGTGCCAGCAGCACCTGGACAGGGGACTATGGCTACACCTTC.

The V gene is TRBV5-4, the J gene TRBJ2-5; 9 bases line up with TRBD1. Germline CDR1 reads SGHNT; CDR2 reads YYREEE (reference sequence). Trimming cost V 2 bases and J 7 bases; bases outside gene matches: 12. CDR3 length equals 16 residues. CDR3 protein: CASSFPGQGPLGTQYF. In nucleotides, the CDR3 is TGTGCCAGCAGCTTCCCGGGACAGGGCCCATTGGGGACCCAGTACTTC.

This clone was detected only a few times. This sequence joins TRBV19 and TRBJ1-1; tentatively, D is TRBD1 (6 bases). Germline CDR1 LNHDA, CDR2 SQIVND (reference sequence). V lost 6 bases to trimming and J lost 0 bases, with 11 bases between them. This CDR3 region has 14 residues. The chain's CDR3 is CASRPDRMNTEAFF. The CDR3, as DNA: TGTGCCAGTAGGCCCGACAGGATGAACACTGAAGCTTTCTTT. Using reference TRBV19 and TRBJ1-1 for the parts outside the CDR3, the full variable domain is DGGITQSPKYLFRKEGQNVTLSCEQNLNHDAMYWYRQDPGQGLRLIYYSQIVNDFQKGDIAEGYSVSREKKESFPLTVTSAQKNPTAFYLCASRPDRMNTEAFFGQGTRLTVV.

On this clone: Other DNA sequences in this sample translate to the same CDR3. The genes are TRBV5-1 and TRBJ2-3; 11 positions agree with TRBD2. CDR1 SGHRS and CDR2 YFSETQ come from the germline V gene. The CDR3 consists of 16 residues. J lost 2 bases, V lost 0 bases, and 2 bases had no gene match. The CDR3 coding sequence is TGCGCCAGCAGCTTGGGACTAGCGGGATCCACAGATACGCAGTATTTT. Protein sequence: CASSLGLAGSTDTQYF.

J is TRBJ1-3 and V is TRBV18, with 10 bases matching TRBD1. CDR3 length: 15 amino acids. Germline CDR1 reads KGHSH; CDR2 reads LQKENI. V shed 6 bases, J shed 2 bases, and the junction held 4 bases outside the gene matches. CDR3 coding DNA: TGTGCCAGCTCCCCAGGGACAGGGGCTGGAAACACCATATATTTT. Translation: CASSPGTGAGNTIYF.

The chain couples TRBV13 to TRBJ2-3, with no clear D. The V gene lost 5 bases and the J gene lost 3 bases, with 9 bases spanning the gap. The CDR3 is 13 amino acids. Germline V gives CDR1 PRHDT, CDR2 FYEKMQ (reference sequence). The CDR3 protein is CASSPWGTDTQYF. The CDR3 DNA reads as TGTGCCAGCAGCCCCTGGGGAACAGATACGCAGTATTTT.

The chain is built from TRBV6-1 and TRBJ2-7, with 8 positions matching TRBD1. V lost 2 bases and J lost 2; bases outside the gene matches: 5. CDR3 size: 15 residues. Germline assignment: CDR1 MNHNS and CDR2 SASEGT. CDR3 sequence: CASSEWDRSPYEQYF. The CDR3 DNA follows: TGTGCCAGCAGTGAATGGGACAGGTCCCCCTACGAGCAGTACTTC.

The chain joins TRBV5-1 to TRBJ2-7; 7 positions match TRBD1. The junction had 9 bases not matched to a gene; V was cut back by 4 bases and J by 2 bases. The CDR3 covers 15 residues. Germline assignment: CDR1 SGHRS and CDR2 YFSETQ. The DNA for the CDR3 is TGCGCCAGCAGCCCCCGACAGGGTACAGCCTACGAGCAGTACTTC. Amino acids: CASSPRQGTAYEQYF.

The CDR3 here is CASNSGGQGYEQYF. CDR3 nucleotides: TGTGCCAGCAATAGCGGCGGACAGGGTTACGAGCAGTACTTC. The V gene is TRBV2, the J gene TRBJ2-7, with TRBD1 identical over 8 bases. V gave up 7 bases and J gave up 4 bases; unmatched junction bases: 9. The germline gives CDR1 SNHLY, CDR2 FYNNEI. This CDR3 is 14 amino acids long.

The chain joins TRBV7-2 to TRBJ1-1, with D possibly matching TRBD1 (6 bases). Germline assignment: CDR1 SGHTA and CDR2 FQGNSA. V lost 5 bases, J lost 1 base, and 8 bases lay in between. The CDR3 runs 13 residues. The CDR3: CASSRQANTEAFF. The CDR3 coding sequence is TGTGCCAGCAGCCGACAGGCGAACACTGAAGCTTTCTTT.

Comments on this clone: The sample contains more than one DNA sequence encoding this CDR3. V and J are TRBV7-9 and TRBJ1-3; TRBD1 agrees at 7 bases. Looked up from germline, CDR1 is SEHNR and CDR2 is FQNEAQ (reference sequence). Germline trimming cut 1 base from V and 2 bases from J; bases unmatched to any gene: 2. This CDR3 region has 15 residues. CDR3 region: CASSLGQGTGNTIYF. The CDR3 coding sequence is TGTGCCAGCAGCTTAGGACAGGGCACTGGAAACACCATATATTTT.

This clone appeared a few times. The V gene is TRBV11-2, the J gene TRBJ2-4; D may correspond to TRBD1 or TRBD2 (6 bases each). The V end lost 5 bases, the J end lost 6 bases, and 23 bases lay between the germline ends. CDR1 is SGHAT, CDR2 FQNNGV, per germline. This CDR3 is 17 amino acids long. The CDR3, as DNA: TGTGCCAGCAGCCTACTACCCCCGGGGGCGGATGGAAACATTCAGTACTTC. The encoded protein is CASSLLPPGADGNIQYF.

The chain uses TRBV6-6 and TRBJ1-5, with no clear D. The germline V gene encodes CDR1 MNHNY and CDR2 SVGAGI (reference sequence). The CDR3 is made up of 15 amino acids. Trimming cost V 6 bases and J 0 bases, with 12 bases left between them. DNA for the CDR3: TGTGCCAGCAGATATCAGGCCTATAGCAATCAGCCCCAGCATTTT. Its protein is CASRYQAYSNQPQHF.

CDR3 loop: CASRWTGFYGYTF. CDR3 sequence (DNA): TGTGCCAGCAGGTGGACAGGGTTTTATGGCTACACCTTC. The chain employs TRBV5-4 and TRBJ1-2, with TRBD1 matching 8 bases. This CDR3 contains 13 residues. After removal of 5 bases from V and 5 bases from J, the junction contained 5 bases not matched to a gene. Looked up from germline, CDR1 is SGHNT and CDR2 is YYREEE (reference sequence).

In its sample, this clone was seen once. The chain couples TRBV6-1 to TRBJ2-7; the D gene is possibly TRBD1 (6 bases). The CDR3 runs to 11 residues. The V end lost 10 bases, the J end lost 1 base, and 8 bases lay between the germline ends. From germline, CDR1 is MNHNS and CDR2 SASEGT. CDR3 coding DNA: TGTGCCACACAGGGTTCCTACGAGCAGTACTTC. It codes for CATQGSYEQYF.

V and J are TRBV5-6 and TRBJ2-1; 7 bases fit TRBD2. Germline values: CDR1 SGHDT, CDR2 YYEEEE. After removal of 3 bases from V and 6 bases from J, the junction contained 18 bases not matched to a gene. This CDR3 region has 18 residues. The CDR3 reads CASSSYAGRGGSGNEQFF. The CDR3 DNA is TGTGCCAGCAGCTCATACGCCGGCCGGGGAGGGTCCGGCAATGAGCAGTTCTTC.

This clone was found a few times. The CDR3 reads CASSLALGGVYEQYF. In nucleotides, the CDR3 is TGTGCCAGCAGTTTAGCCTTAGGAGGCGTTTACGAGCAGTACTTC. The chain couples TRBV28 to TRBJ2-7; weak D call: TRBD2 (5 bases). This CDR3 has 15 residues. Germline V gene lookup returns CDR1 MDHEN and CDR2 SYDVKM. The germline V and J ends were trimmed by 2 bases and 4 bases, with 15 bases remaining between them.

The chain carries TRBV7-2 and TRBJ1-5; TRBD1 aligns across 7 bases. This CDR3 spans 15 amino acids. J lost 5 bases, V lost 1 base, and 5 bases had no gene match. Germline V gives CDR1 SGHTA, CDR2 FQGNSA. In nucleotides, the CDR3 is TGTGCCAGCAGCTTAGTGGGACAGAGTCATCAGCCCCAGCATTTT. It codes for CASSLVGQSHQPQHF.

V usage is TRBV18 and J usage is TRBJ2-7, with D perhaps given as TRBD1 or TRBD2 (5 bases each). Germline-derived CDR1 and CDR2 are KGHSH and LQKENI. The ends were cut back, 3 bases at V and 0 bases at J, with 12 bases in the middle. This CDR3 has 15 residues. Here the CDR3 DNA reads TGTGCCAGCTCACCTTTAGGGACCGGCTCCTACGAGCAGTACTTC. It translates to CASSPLGTGSYEQYF.

The sample holds one count of this clone. The chain carries TRBV29-1 and TRBJ2-1, with D possibly TRBD2 on 5 matching bases. V dropped 3 bases and J dropped 0 bases, with 15 bases sitting between them. Germline V gives CDR1 SQVTM, CDR2 ANQGSEA. The CDR3 is made up of 16 amino acids. The CDR3 sequence: CSVDLRGPSSYNEQFF. The CDR3, as DNA: TGCAGCGTTGATCTTCGCGGGCCCAGCTCCTACAATGAGCAGTTCTTC.

CDR3 bases: TGCGCCAGCAGTCACCCGAGTCTCTTAAGGAGCTCTGGGGCCAACGTCCTGACTTTC. Translating it yields CASSHPSLLRSSGANVLTF. J is TRBJ2-6 and V is TRBV23-1; unclear D gene. TRBV23-1 is reported as an ORF; its role is uncertain. The germline V and J ends were trimmed by 3 bases and 0 bases, with 18 bases remaining between them. The CDR3 length is 19 residues.

This clone has just one count. The chain couples TRBV19 to TRBJ1-4, with a tentative D call TRBD1 (5 bases). The CDR3 totals 16 residues. The germline V gene encodes CDR1 LNHDA and CDR2 SQIVND (reference sequence). Trimming left V 6 bases short and J 1 base short, with 15 bases between. The CDR3 sequence: CASSSIMGQTNEKLFF. CDR3 coding DNA: TGTGCCAGTAGCTCTATCATGGGGCAAACTAATGAAAAACTGTTTTTT.

This chain joins TRBV6-6 and TRBJ1-3, with D unresolved. Germline V CDR1 and CDR2: MNHNY, SVGAGI (reference sequence). V gave up 5 bases and J gave up 1 base, with 9 bases separating them. The CDR3 is 14 amino acids. CDR3 in DNA: TGTGCCAGCAGTGATACAGTTTCTGGAAACACCATATATTTT. It codes for CASSDTVSGNTIYF.

This rearrangement joins TRBV7-9 to TRBJ2-5; D is tentatively TRBD1 or TRBD2 (6 bases each). The CDR3 totals 15 residues. Germline assignment: CDR1 SEHNR and CDR2 FQNEAQ (reference sequence). Trimming removed 5 bases from V and 0 bases from J, with 13 bases in between. The chain's CDR3 is CASSHRGRNQETQYF. CDR3 DNA: TGTGCCAGCAGCCATCGGGGGCGGAACCAAGAGACCCAGTACTTC.

This clone was counted ten times or more. The rearrangement joins TRBV5-6 to TRBJ2-7; D is possibly TRBD2 (6 bases). V lost 0 bases to trimming and J lost 2 bases, with 15 bases between them. Germline values: CDR1 SGHDT, CDR2 YYEEEE. The CDR3 is 16 amino acids. DNA for the CDR3: TGTGCCAGCAGCTTGGCCTTTCCTGGCGGGGCCTACGAGCAGTACTTC. This encodes CASSLAFPGGAYEQYF.